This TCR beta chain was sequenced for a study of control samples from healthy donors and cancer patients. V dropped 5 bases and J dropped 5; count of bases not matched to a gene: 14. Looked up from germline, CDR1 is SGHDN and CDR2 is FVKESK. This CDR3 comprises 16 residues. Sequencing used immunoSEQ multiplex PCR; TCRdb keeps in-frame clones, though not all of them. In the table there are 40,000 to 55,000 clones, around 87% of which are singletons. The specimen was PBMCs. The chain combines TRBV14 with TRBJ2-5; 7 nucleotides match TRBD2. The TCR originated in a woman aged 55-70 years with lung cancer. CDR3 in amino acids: CASSEYRPAGRETQYF. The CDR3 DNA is TGTGCCAGCAGCGAATACCGACCGGCCGGGAGGGAGACCCAGTACTTC.